This TCR beta chain was retrieved from a study of T cells in Graves' hyperthyroidism and ophthalmopathy. Diagnosis relied on clinical symptoms, serum thyroxine and TRAb, thyroid ultrasound and orbital computed tomography. Using RNA transcripts as the source, TCR beta CDR3 regions were amplified. The study used the HTBI primer set for a first-round RT-PCR of the TCR CDR3. One entry per CDR3 protein results from TCRdb running MiXCR on the multiplex PCR reads. The profile covers under 700,000 distinct CDR3 sequences, with about a sixth appearing a single time and about 18% taken by the ten largest. This clonotype was observed many times. The clonotype comes from a woman aged 18-29 years with Graves' hyperthyroidism. The sequencing input was blood.

The CDR3 DNA sequence: TGTGCCAGCAGTGAAGTATTTGGCTACACCTTC. Its protein is CASSEVFGYTF. The rearrangement joins TRBV6-1 to TRBJ1-2; D remains unclear. Germline CDR1 and CDR2: MNHNS and SASEGT. V was cut by 1 base and J by 7 bases, with 4 bases left in between. There are 11 residues in the CDR3.